This entry lists 32 T cell receptor gamma chains sequenced from one sample in a study of gamma-delta chains in newborns, infants, children. TCRdb reran clone calling via CATT on the reads. The sample lists over 400 gamma-chain clones; 81% were seen once. This material consisted of blood, taken at baseline. The receptor set was obtained from a child who was a newborn, infant or young child, either healthy, febrile or measles-vaccinated (not recorded which). This table probably holds off-target reads from a library built for another chain.

Concerning this clone: The DNA is left out, because the CDR3 cannot be placed on it with certainty; the CDR3 is given as TCRdb lists it. CDR3: CACDPWGTASWDTRQMFFGTGIKLF. No J gene call was made, and the V gene is TRGV9. Germline V CDR1 and CDR2: GITISATS, ISYDGTV (reference sequence). Inclusive of both ends, the CDR3 amounts to 25 amino acids.

As regards this clone: Because the CDR3's place on the DNA is in doubt, the DNA is left out and the CDR3 is given as listed by TCRdb. Different DNA sequences within this sample yield the same CDR3. The J gene is uncalled and the V gene is TRGV9. The CDR3 is made up of 26 amino acids, end residues included. Germline-derived CDR1 and CDR2 are GITISATS and ISYDGTV (reference sequence). The CDR3 spells CACDSVLGDRSWDTRQMFFGTGIKLF.

Worth noting for this clone: The DNA is left out, because the CDR3 cannot be placed on it with certainty; the CDR3 is given as TCRdb lists it. The J segment was not called; the V segment is TRGV9. The length of the CDR3 is 24 amino acids, counting both ends. The germline V gene has CDR1 GITISATS and CDR2 ISYDGTV (reference sequence). The CDR3 here is CACDTYWSSWDTRQMFFGTGIKLF.

About this clone itself: The DNA is omitted, as the CDR3 cannot be located on it reliably, and the CDR3 follows TCRdb's listing. The J gene has no call, while the V gene is TRGV9. Germline V gene lookup returns CDR1 GITISATS and CDR2 ISYDGTV (reference sequence). The CDR3 has 26 amino acids, counting both end residues. CDR3 amino acids: CACDAVLGDKPWDTLQMFFGTGIKLF.

Comments on this clone: It is unclear where the CDR3 begins or ends on the DNA, so no DNA is shown, and the CDR3 is as TCRdb lists it. V gene assignment gives TRGV9, but the J gene was left uncalled. The germline V gene encodes CDR1 GITISATS and CDR2 ISYDGTV (reference sequence). Both ends counted, the CDR3 spans 23 residues. CDR3 protein: CACDTPGTWDTRQMFFGTGIKLF.

A remark on this clone: Because the CDR3's place on the DNA is in doubt, the DNA is left out and the CDR3 is given as listed by TCRdb. Called V gene: TRGV9; the J gene was not called. From germline, CDR1 is GITISATS and CDR2 ISYDGTV (reference sequence). Ends included, the CDR3 has 24 residues. The CDR3 here is CACDNWGSSWDTRQMFFGTGIKLF.

The J gene was not called, though the V gene is TRGV9. Germline values: CDR1 GITISATS, CDR2 ISYDGTV (reference sequence). This CDR3 has 17 residues. CDR3 DNA sequence: TGTGCCTGTGACACCGTTGGGGGATCCGCTTTGACAGCACAACTCTTCTTT. This encodes CACDTVGGSALTAQLFF.

Remarks on this clone: No DNA is shown, since the ends of the CDR3 on it are uncertain; the CDR3 is the one TCRdb lists. Called V gene: TRGV9; the J gene was not called. Germline lookup yields CDR1 GITISATS and CDR2 ISYDGTV (reference sequence). The CDR3 spans 25 residues, counting both ends. The CDR3 loop reads CACDTARMSSWDTRQMFFGTGIKLF.

On this clone itself: Because the CDR3's place on the DNA is in doubt, the DNA is left out and the CDR3 is given as listed by TCRdb. Additional DNA sequences in this sample encode the identical CDR3. No J gene was called, and the V gene is TRGV9. The CDR3 region is 24 residues in length, termini included. From germline, CDR1 is GITISATS and CDR2 ISYDGTV (reference sequence). The CDR3: CACDTGGYSWDTRQMFFGTGIKLF.

In the case of this clone: The DNA is omitted, as the CDR3 cannot be located on it reliably, and the CDR3 follows TCRdb's listing. V gene TRGV9 was called; the J gene was not. Inclusive of both ends, the CDR3 amounts to 25 amino acids. In germline, CDR1 is GITISATS, CDR2 ISYDGTV (reference sequence). The CDR3 loop reads CACDTAGGVSWDTRQMFFGTGIKLF.

To note about this clone: The DNA is left out, because the CDR3 cannot be placed on it with certainty; the CDR3 is given as TCRdb lists it. Called V gene: TRGV9; the J gene was not called. The CDR3 numbers 26 amino acids, ends counted. Looked up from germline, CDR1 is GITISATS and CDR2 is ISYDGTV (reference sequence). CDR3 residues: CACDSVLGDKAWDTRQMFFGTGIKLF.

As regards this clone: Because the CDR3's place on the DNA is in doubt, the DNA is left out and the CDR3 is given as listed by TCRdb. A V gene of TRGV9 was called, but no J gene was assigned. The CDR3 is 22 amino acids in total, end residues counted. Germline CDR1 is GITISATS and CDR2 is ISYDGTV (reference sequence). CDR3 sequence reads: CACDPVTGGSRQMFFGTGIKLF.

For the V gene the call is TRGV9; the J gene has no call. In germline, CDR1 is GITISATS, CDR2 ISYDGTV (reference sequence). The CDR3 consists of 15 residues. The CDR3 reads CACDTWGIQSAQLFF. CDR3 nucleotide sequence: TGTGCCTGTGACACCTGGGGGATACAGTCAGCACAACTCTTCTTT.

Worth noting for this clone: No DNA is shown, since the ends of the CDR3 on it are uncertain; the CDR3 is the one TCRdb lists. The V gene call is TRGV9, and the J gene call is absent. The CDR3 totals 24 residues, both ends included. Germline-derived CDR1 and CDR2 are GITISATS and ISYDGTV (reference sequence). The CDR3 protein is CACDGLLGAQDTRQMFFGTGIKLF.

On this clone itself: The DNA is omitted, as the CDR3 cannot be located on it reliably, and the CDR3 follows TCRdb's listing. There is no J gene call, but TRGV9 is given as the V gene. The CDR3 is 25 residues long, counting both termini. Germline V gene sequence: CDR1 GITISATS, CDR2 ISYDGTV (reference sequence). CDR3 sequence reads: CACDLAGGSSWDTRQMFFGTGIKLF.

Comments on this clone: The DNA is omitted, as the CDR3 cannot be located on it reliably, and the CDR3 follows TCRdb's listing. For the V gene the call is TRGV9; the J gene has no call. Germline V CDR1 and CDR2: GITISATS, ISYDGTV (reference sequence). The CDR3 is 28 amino acids in total, end residues counted. This chain's CDR3 is CACDSTGGYRPSSWDTRQMFFGTGIKLF.

This clone has just one count. A V gene of TRGV9 was called, but no J gene was assigned. The germline V gene encodes CDR1 GITISATS and CDR2 ISYDGTV (reference sequence). The CDR3 sequence is 18 residues long. The CDR3 DNA sequence: TGTGCCTGTGACACCGTCGAGTTAGGGGATACGCAGACAGCACAACTCTTCTTT. Translated, it gives CACDTVELGDTQTAQLFF.

This clone occurred a few times. The limits of the CDR3 on the DNA are not certain, so only TCRdb's listed CDR3 is given. The identical CDR3 is also encoded by other nucleotide sequences in the sample. J gene calling gave no result, while the V gene is TRGV9. Per germline, CDR1 GITISATS and CDR2 ISYDGTV (reference sequence). The CDR3 length equals 25 residues, ends included. CDR3 loop: CACDTGGYSSWDTRQMFFGTGIKLF.

The V gene reported is TRGV9; the J gene is uncalled. The CDR3 runs 17 residues. From germline, CDR1 is GITISATS and CDR2 ISYDGTV (reference sequence). The CDR3 nucleotides are TGTGCCTGTGACGTACTGGGGGCCCCCGATTTGACAGCAAAACTCTTCTTT. Encoded protein: CACDVLGAPDLTAKLFF.

On this clone itself: It is unclear where the CDR3 begins or ends on the DNA, so no DNA is shown, and the CDR3 is as TCRdb lists it. J gene calling gave no result, while the V gene is TRGV9. A total of 28 residues make up the CDR3, ends included. Per the germline V gene, CDR1 is GITISATS and CDR2 is ISYDGTV (reference sequence). The CDR3: CACDRFMGDPLRSWDTRQMFFGTGIKLF.

This clone was counted a single time. It is unclear where the CDR3 begins or ends on the DNA, so no DNA is shown, and the CDR3 is as TCRdb lists it. No call exists for the J gene, whereas the V gene is TRGV9. Per germline, CDR1 GITISATS and CDR2 ISYDGTV (reference sequence). 26 amino acids form the CDR3, both terminal residues included. CDR3 loop: CACDTGGYVSSWDTRQMFFGTGIKLF.

Note on this clone: It is unclear where the CDR3 begins or ends on the DNA, so no DNA is shown, and the CDR3 is as TCRdb lists it. The J gene is uncalled and the V gene is TRGV9. The germline V gene encodes CDR1 GITISATS and CDR2 ISYDGTV (reference sequence). The CDR3 totals 26 residues, both ends included. The CDR3 here is CACDPILGDTDWDTRQMFFGTGIKLF.

As to this clone: The DNA is left out, because the CDR3 cannot be placed on it with certainty; the CDR3 is given as TCRdb lists it. The J segment was not called; the V segment is TRGV9. With termini counted, the CDR3 has 25 amino acids. Germline values: CDR1 GITISATS, CDR2 ISYDGTV (reference sequence). The CDR3 protein is CACDTGGWSSWDTRQMFFGTGIKLF.

This clone came up a few times. The limits of the CDR3 on the DNA are not certain, so only TCRdb's listed CDR3 is given. The V gene is TRGV9, but the J gene lacks a call. The CDR3 length is 27 residues, termini included. Germline-derived CDR1 and CDR2 are GITISATS and ISYDGTV (reference sequence). CDR3 region: CACDPFTGGLSSWDTRQMFFGTGIKLF.

Notes on this clone: The DNA is omitted, as the CDR3 cannot be located on it reliably, and the CDR3 follows TCRdb's listing. TRGV9 is the V gene, and the J gene was not called. The CDR3 is 25 amino acids in total, end residues counted. Germline V gene sequence: CDR1 GITISATS, CDR2 ISYDGTV (reference sequence). CDR3: CACDTLGDKSWDTRQMFFGTGIKLF.

No call exists for the J gene, whereas the V gene is TRGV9. The germline CDR1 and CDR2 sequences are GITISATS and ISYDGTV (reference sequence). The CDR3 is made up of 13 amino acids. The CDR3 sequence: CACVLGDTARLFF. CDR3 nucleotides: TGTGCCTGTGTACTGGGGGATACAGCACGACTCTTCTTT.

This clone appeared once. The V gene is listed as TRGV9; no J gene was called. The CDR3 has 14 amino acids. Germline assignment: CDR1 GITISATS and CDR2 ISYDGTV (reference sequence). The CDR3 loop reads CACDTWGITAQLFF. The DNA of the CDR3 is TGTGCCTGTGACACCTGGGGGATAACAGCACAACTCTTCTTT.

On this clone itself: No DNA is shown, since the ends of the CDR3 on it are uncertain; the CDR3 is the one TCRdb lists. The V gene is TRGV9; the J gene was not called. Termini included, the CDR3 measures 26 amino acids. CDR1 and CDR2 (germline): GITISATS, ISYDGTV (reference sequence). The CDR3 protein is CACDTGGYLSSWDTRQMFFGTGIKLF.

Turning to this clone: It is unclear where the CDR3 begins or ends on the DNA, so no DNA is shown, and the CDR3 is as TCRdb lists it. The J gene went uncalled, whereas the V gene is TRGV9. The CDR3 sequence runs 24 residues, both termini included. The V gene's germline CDR1 is GITISATS and CDR2 ISYDGTV (reference sequence). CDR3 residues: CACDTGGSSWDTRQMFFGTGIKLF.

On this clone: Because the CDR3's place on the DNA is in doubt, the DNA is left out and the CDR3 is given as listed by TCRdb. Other nucleotide sequences from this sample produce the same CDR3. There is no J gene call, but TRGV9 is given as the V gene. The germline V gene has CDR1 GITISATS and CDR2 ISYDGTV (reference sequence). Ends included, the CDR3 has 25 residues. The CDR3 loop is CACDTGGYASWDTRQMFFGTGIKLF.

The J gene is uncalled and the V gene is TRGV9. This CDR3 region has 23 residues. Germline CDR1 reads GITISATS; CDR2 reads ISYDGTV (reference sequence). As DNA, the CDR3 is TGTGCCTGTGACACCGTGGGATCTTGGGACACCCGACAGATGTTTTTCGGAACTGGCGTCAAACTCTTC. Its protein product is CACDTVGSWDTRQMFFGTGVKLF.

As regards this clone: The DNA is omitted, as the CDR3 cannot be located on it reliably, and the CDR3 follows TCRdb's listing. No J gene was named, though the V gene is TRGV9. Germline V gives CDR1 GITISATS, CDR2 ISYDGTV (reference sequence). The CDR3 length equals 25 residues, ends included. CDR3 region: CACDTWGISGWDTRQMFFGTGIKLF.